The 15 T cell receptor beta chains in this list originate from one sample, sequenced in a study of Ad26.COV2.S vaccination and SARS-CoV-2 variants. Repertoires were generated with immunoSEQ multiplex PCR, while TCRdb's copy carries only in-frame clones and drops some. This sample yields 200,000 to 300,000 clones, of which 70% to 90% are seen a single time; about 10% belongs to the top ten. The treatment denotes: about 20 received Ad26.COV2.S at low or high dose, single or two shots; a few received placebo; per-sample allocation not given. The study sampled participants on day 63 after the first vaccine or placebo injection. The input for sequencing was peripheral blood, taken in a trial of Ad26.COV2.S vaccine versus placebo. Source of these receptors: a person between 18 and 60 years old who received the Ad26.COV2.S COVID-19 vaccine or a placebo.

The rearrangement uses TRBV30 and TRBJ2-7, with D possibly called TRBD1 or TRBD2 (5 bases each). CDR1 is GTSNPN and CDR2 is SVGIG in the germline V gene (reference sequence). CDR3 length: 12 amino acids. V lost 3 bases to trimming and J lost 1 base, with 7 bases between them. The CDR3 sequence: CAWRRGSYEQYF. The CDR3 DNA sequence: TGTGCCTGGAGGAGGGGTTCCTACGAGCAGTACTTC.

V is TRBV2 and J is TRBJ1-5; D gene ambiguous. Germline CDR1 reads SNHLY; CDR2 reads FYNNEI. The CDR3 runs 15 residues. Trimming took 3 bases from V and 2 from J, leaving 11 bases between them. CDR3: CASSDRIGGNQPQHF. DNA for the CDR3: TGTGCCAGCAGTGATCGGATCGGTGGCAATCAGCCCCAGCATTTT.

Here the CDR3 reads CATRVGKNSNQPQHF. The CDR3 coding sequence is TGTGCCACGCGAGTAGGCAAAAATAGCAATCAGCCCCAGCATTTT. The rearrangement uses TRBV6-5 and TRBJ1-5; D uncertain. V gave up 10 bases and J gave up 0 bases, with 16 bases separating them. From germline, CDR1 is MNHEY and CDR2 SVGAGI. This CDR3 is 15 amino acids long.

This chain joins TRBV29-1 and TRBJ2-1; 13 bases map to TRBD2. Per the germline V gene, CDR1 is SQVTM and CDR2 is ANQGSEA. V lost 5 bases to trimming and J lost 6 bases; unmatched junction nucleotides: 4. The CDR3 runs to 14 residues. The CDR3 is CSVLRTSGSNEQFF. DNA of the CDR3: TGCAGCGTTCTACGGACTAGCGGGAGCAATGAGCAGTTCTTC.

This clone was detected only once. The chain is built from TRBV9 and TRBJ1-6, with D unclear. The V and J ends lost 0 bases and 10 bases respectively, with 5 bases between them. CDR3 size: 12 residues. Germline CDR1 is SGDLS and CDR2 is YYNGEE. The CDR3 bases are TGTGCCAGCAGCGTAGATGACTCACCCCTCCACTTT. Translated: CASSVDDSPLHF.

CDR3 sequence reads: CASSLGLAGNANTGELFF. As DNA, the CDR3 is TGCGCCAGCAGCTTGGGACTAGCGGGGAATGCGAACACCGGGGAGCTGTTTTTT. The chain couples TRBV5-1 to TRBJ2-2; 11 nucleotides agree with TRBD2. V lost 0 bases to trimming and J lost 0 bases; unmatched junction nucleotides: 4. The germline V gene encodes CDR1 SGHRS and CDR2 YFSETQ. This CDR3 contains 18 residues.

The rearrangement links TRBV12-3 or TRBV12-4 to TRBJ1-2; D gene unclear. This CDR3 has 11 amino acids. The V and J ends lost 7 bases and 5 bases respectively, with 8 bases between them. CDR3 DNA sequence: TGTGCCAGCAAGGGTGTGTATGGCTACACCTTC. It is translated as CASKGVYGYTF.

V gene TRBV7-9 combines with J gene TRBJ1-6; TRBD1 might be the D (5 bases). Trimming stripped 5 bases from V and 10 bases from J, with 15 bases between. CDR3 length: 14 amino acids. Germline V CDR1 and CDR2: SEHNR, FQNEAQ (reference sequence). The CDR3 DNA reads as TGTGCCAGCAGCGCAGGGAGGGTTGGATCACCCCTCCACTTT. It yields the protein CASSAGRVGSPLHF.

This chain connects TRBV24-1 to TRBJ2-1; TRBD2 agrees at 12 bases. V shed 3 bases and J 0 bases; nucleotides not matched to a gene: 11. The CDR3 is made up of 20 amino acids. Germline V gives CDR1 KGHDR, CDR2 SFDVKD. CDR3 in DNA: TGTGCCACCAGTGATCTTTCGACTAGCGGGGGCGACAGCTCCTACAATGAGCAGTTCTTC. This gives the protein CATSDLSTSGGDSSYNEQFF.

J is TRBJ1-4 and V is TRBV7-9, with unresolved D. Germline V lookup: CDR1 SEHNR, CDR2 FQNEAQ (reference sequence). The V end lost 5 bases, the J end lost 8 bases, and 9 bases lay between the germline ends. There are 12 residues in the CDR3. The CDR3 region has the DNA TGTGCCAGCAGCCGGGCCCTGGAAAAACTGTTTTTT. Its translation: CASSRALEKLFF. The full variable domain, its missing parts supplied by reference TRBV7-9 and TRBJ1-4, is DTGVSQNPRHKITKRGQNVTFRCDPISEHNRLYWYRQTLGQGPEFLTYFQNEAQLEKSRLLSDRFSAERPKGSFSTLEIQRTEQGDSAMYLCASSRALEKLFFGSGTQLSVL.

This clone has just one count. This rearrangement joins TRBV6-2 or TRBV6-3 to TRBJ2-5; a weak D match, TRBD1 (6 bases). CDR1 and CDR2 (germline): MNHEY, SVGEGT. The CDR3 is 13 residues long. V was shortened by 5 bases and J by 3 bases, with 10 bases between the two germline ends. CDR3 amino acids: CASSQGQKETQYF. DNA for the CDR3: TGTGCCAGCAGTCAGGGGCAGAAAGAGACCCAGTACTTC.

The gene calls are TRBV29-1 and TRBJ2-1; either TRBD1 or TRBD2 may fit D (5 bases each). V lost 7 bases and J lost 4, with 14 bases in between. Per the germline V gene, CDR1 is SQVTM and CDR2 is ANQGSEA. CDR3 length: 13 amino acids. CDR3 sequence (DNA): TGCAGCGGCCGGGACCGTCCTTACAATGAGCAGTTCTTC. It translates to CSGRDRPYNEQFF.

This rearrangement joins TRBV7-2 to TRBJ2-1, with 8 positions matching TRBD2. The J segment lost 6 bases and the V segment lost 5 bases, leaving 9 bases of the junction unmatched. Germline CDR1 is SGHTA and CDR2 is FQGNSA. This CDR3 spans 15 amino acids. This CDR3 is CASSPKRGPVNEQFF. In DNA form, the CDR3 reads TGTGCCAGCAGCCCAAAGCGGGGGCCGGTCAATGAGCAGTTCTTC.

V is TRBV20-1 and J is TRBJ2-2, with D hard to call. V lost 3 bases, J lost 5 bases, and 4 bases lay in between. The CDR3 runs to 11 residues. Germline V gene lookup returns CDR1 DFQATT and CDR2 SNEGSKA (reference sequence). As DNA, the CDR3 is TGCAGTGCTAGCCAGACCGGGGAGCTGTTTTTT. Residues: CSASQTGELFF.

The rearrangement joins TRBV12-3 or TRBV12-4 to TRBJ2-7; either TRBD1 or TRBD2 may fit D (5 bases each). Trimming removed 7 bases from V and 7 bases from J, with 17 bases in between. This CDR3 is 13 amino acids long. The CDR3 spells CASTPGLAGEQYF. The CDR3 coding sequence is TGTGCCAGCACCCCCGGGCTAGCAGGGGAGCAGTACTTC.